A selection of T cell receptor beta chains follows, all from one sample in a study of long-term antiretroviral therapy in people with HIV. TCRdb keeps only in-frame clones here, not all; method: immunoSEQ multiplex PCR. The sample consists of about 17,000 clones, 75% to 85% of them appearing once. The sequencing here drew on unsorted PBMCs, taken 0.3 years before starting antiretroviral therapy. Receptor source: a man aged 45-65 years with HIV. CDR3s leave out the opening cysteine and the closing phenylalanine or tryptophan. Each record gives: V gene, CDR3 protein.

>TRBV19
ASSVSSAGNTIY
>TRBV7-9
ASSLITGTLKGEKLF
>TRBV9
ASSPRQLNTEAF
>TRBV6-6
ASSYGTSVRETQY
>TRBV10-1
ASSSGFTGELF
>TRBV10-2
ASSEDLPGGVYGYT
>TRBV28
ASSLGQGYGYT
>TRBV30
AWSFGQGGVLT
>TRBV9
ASSVATRTGHGYT
>TRBV19
ASSISWGRDPRGSSNQPQH
>TRBV7-2
ASSLAGTGYGYT
>TRBV11-2
ASRQSLAVGTQY
>TRBV11-2
ASSLGVTGLNEKLF
>TRBV4-1
ASSQDRGDLPDTQY
>TRBV7-2
ASSLYASGSNEQF
>TRBV9
ASSRGTGIETQY
>TRBV13
ASSQFRGNSPLH
>TRBV27
ASSPRGQNTEAF
>TRBV7-9
ASSLGAASGANVLT
>TRBV18
ASSPGLAGVAVTQY
>TRBV18
ASSNREYEQY
>TRBV19
ASSPGANYEQY
>TRBV27
ASSLYGGGLTDTQY
>TRBV5-4
ASSPGFNEKLF
>TRBV10-3
AISESEGVSYNEQF
>TRBV4-1
ASSQGQGIDEQF
>TRBV4-3
ASSQVRLAAQETQY
>TRBV2
ASSWGYSKHYEQY
>TRBV19
ASSPRGVTGYTEAF
>TRBV6-1
ASIGSSNQPQH
>TRBV6-4
ASSDQGDPLI
>TRBV5-1
ASSLELAGNEQF
>TRBV5-6
ASSPGTDSYEQY
>TRBV7-9
ASSLGLAGAANTGELF
>TRBV11-2
ASSLSLTSNYGYT
>TRBV6-6
ASSYASRGATDTQY
>TRBV28
ASSNTEAF
>TRBV18
ASSLQSLQQPQH
>TRBV19
ASSWTDLLSGNTIY
>TRBV30
AWSVLGDSTDTQY
>TRBV6-9
ASSYILPREEGNQPQH
>TRBV18
ASMTTGGGNTIY
>TRBV7-9
ASSSRTGRRADTQY
>TRBV7-9
ASSLALALVLDGYT
>TRBV7-2
ASSLKSLRSYNEQF
>TRBV6-5
ASSYTSTDTQY
>TRBV5-5
ASSHTGGDEKLF
>TRBV7-6
ASSPPGSTYEQY
>TRBV27
ASTSGHEQY
>TRBV2
ASSEQFNQPQH
>TRBV2
ASSGQGRDQPQH
>TRBV27
ASRLTGGLYGYT
>TRBV30
GGERNTEAF
>TRBV5-4
ASRRTGANYGYT
>TRBV5-8
ASSLTETNTEAF